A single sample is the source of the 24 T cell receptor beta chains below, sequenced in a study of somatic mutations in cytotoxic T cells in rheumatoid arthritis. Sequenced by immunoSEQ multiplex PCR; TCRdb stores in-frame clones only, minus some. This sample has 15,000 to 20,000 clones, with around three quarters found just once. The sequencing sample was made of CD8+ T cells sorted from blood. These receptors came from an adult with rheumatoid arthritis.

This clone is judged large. As DNA, the CDR3 is TGTGCCAGCAGTGAAGCGGCTTCAGGGGGCGCCGACTATGGCTACACCTTC. Protein: CASSEAASGGADYGYTF. The chain combines TRBV2 with TRBJ1-2, with TRBD1 matching 8 bases. The CDR3 spans 17 residues. V lost 0 bases, J lost 3 bases, and 9 bases stayed unmatched. Germline-derived CDR1 and CDR2 are SNHLY and FYNNEI. The full variable domain, in which reference TRBV2 and TRBJ1-2 provide the parts outside the CDR3, is EPEVTQTPSHQVTQMGQEVILRCVPISNHLYFYWYRQILGQKVEFLVSFYNNEISEKSEIFDDQFSVERPDGSNFTLKIRSTKLEDSAMYFCASSEAASGGADYGYTFGSGTRLTVV.

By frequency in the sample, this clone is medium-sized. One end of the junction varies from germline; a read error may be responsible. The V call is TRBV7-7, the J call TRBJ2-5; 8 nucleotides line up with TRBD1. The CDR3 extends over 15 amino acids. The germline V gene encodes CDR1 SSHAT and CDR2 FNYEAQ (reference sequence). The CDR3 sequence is CASSSWTGRQETQYF. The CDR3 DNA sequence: TGTGCTAGCAGCTCCTGGACAGGGCGGCAAGAGACCCAGTACTTC.

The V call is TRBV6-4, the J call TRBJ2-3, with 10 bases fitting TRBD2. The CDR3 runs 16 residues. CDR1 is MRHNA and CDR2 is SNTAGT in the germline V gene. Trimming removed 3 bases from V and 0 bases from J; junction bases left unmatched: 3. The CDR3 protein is CASSEGSGGSTDTQYF. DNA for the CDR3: TGTGCCAGCAGTGAAGGTAGCGGGGGGAGCACAGATACGCAGTATTTT.

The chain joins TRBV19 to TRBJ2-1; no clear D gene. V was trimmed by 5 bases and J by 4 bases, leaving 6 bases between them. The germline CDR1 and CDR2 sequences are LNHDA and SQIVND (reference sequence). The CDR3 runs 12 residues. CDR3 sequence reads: CASSVGYNEQFF. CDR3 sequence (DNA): TGTGCCAGTAGTGTAGGATACAATGAGCAGTTCTTC.

CDR3 in amino acids: CASSPPHGTEVSYEQYF. CDR3 DNA: TGTGCCAGCAGCCCCCCCCACGGGACAGAAGTTAGCTACGAGCAGTACTTC. V usage is TRBV7-6 and J usage is TRBJ2-7; TRBD1 matches at 7 bases. CDR3 size: 17 residues. CDR1 is SGHVS, CDR2 FNYEAQ, per germline. J gave up 3 bases and V 5 bases, and 16 bases lay outside the gene matches. Supplemented by reference TRBV7-6 and TRBJ2-7, the full variable domain reads GAGVSQSPRYKVTKRGQDVALRCDPISGHVSLYWYRQALGQGPEFLTYFNYEAQQDKSGLPNDRFSAERPEGSISTLTIQRTEQRDSAMYRCASSPPHGTEVSYEQYFGPGTRLTVT.

The CDR3, as DNA: TGTGCCAGCAGCGTAGGGGAAGAGACCCAGTACTTC. Encoded protein: CASSVGEETQYF. The rearrangement uses TRBV9 and TRBJ2-5, with D unresolved. This CDR3 is 12 amino acids long. Germline-derived CDR1 and CDR2 are SGDLS and YYNGEE. The germline V and J ends were trimmed by 0 bases and 3 bases, with 3 bases remaining between them.

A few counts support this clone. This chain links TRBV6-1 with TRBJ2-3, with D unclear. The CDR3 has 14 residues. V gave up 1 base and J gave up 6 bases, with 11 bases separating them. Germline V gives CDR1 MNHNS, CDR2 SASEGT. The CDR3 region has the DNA TGTGCCAGCAGTGAAGGCCTGGGTGCCGATACGCAGTATTTT. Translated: CASSEGLGADTQYF.

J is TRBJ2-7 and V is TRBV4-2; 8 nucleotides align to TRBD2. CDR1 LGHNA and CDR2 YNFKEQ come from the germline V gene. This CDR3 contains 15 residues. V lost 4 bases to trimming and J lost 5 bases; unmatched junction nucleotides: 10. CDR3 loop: CASSPGTREGDEQYV. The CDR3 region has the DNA TGTGCCAGCAGCCCCGGGACTAGGGAGGGGGACGAGCAGTACGTC.

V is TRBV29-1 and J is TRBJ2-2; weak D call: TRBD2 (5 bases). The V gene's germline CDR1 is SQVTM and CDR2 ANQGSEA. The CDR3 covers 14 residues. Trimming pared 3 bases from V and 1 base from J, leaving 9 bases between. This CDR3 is CSVDAAGNTGELFF. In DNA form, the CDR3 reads TGCAGCGTTGACGCCGCGGGGAACACCGGGGAGCTGTTTTTT.

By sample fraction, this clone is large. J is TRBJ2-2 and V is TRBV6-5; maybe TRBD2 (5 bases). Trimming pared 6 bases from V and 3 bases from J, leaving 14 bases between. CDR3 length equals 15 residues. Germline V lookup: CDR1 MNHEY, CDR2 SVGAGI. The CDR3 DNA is TGTGCCAGCAGATCACTAGAGAAGCACACCGGGGAGCTGTTTTTT. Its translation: CASRSLEKHTGELFF.

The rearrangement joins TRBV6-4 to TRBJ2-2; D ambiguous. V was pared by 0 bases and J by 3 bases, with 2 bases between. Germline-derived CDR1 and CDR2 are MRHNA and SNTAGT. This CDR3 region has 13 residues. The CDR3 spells CASSDSHTGELFF. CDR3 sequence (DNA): TGTGCCAGCAGTGACTCGCACACCGGGGAGCTGTTTTTT.

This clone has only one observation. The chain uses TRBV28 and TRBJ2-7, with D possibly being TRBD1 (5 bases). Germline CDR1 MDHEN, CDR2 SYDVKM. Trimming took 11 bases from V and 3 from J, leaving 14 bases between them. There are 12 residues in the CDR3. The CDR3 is CASGREFYEQYF. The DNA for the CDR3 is TGTGCCTCGGGCAGGGAATTCTACGAGCAGTACTTC.

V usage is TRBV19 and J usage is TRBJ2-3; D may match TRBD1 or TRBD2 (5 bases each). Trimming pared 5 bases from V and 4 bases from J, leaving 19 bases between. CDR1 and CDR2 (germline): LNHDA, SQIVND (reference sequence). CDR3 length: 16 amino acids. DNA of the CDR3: TGTGCCAGTAGTTTTACCGGGACCACCGGGGCAGATACGCAGTATTTT. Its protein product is CASSFTGTTGADTQYF. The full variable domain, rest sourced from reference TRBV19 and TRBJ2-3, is DGGITQSPKYLFRKEGQNVTLSCEQNLNHDAMYWYRQDPGQGLRLIYYSQIVNDFQKGDIAEGYSVSREKKESFPLTVTSAQKNPTAFYLCASSFTGTTGADTQYFGPGTRLTVL.

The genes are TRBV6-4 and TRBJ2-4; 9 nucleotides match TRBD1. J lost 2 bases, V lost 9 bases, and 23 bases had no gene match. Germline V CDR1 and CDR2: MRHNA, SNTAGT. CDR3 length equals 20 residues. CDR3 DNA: TGTGCCAGTGGGAGCGAGGACAGGGGTAAGGGGGGGCTGACCAAAAACATTCAGTACTTC. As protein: CASGSEDRGKGGLTKNIQYF.

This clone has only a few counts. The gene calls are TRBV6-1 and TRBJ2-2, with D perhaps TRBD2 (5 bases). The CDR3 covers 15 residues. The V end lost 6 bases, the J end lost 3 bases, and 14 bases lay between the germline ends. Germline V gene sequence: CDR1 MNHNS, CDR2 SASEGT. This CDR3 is CASRSLEKHTGELFF. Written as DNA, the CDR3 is TGTGCCAGCAGATCACTAGAGAAGCACACCGGGGAGCTGTTTTTT.

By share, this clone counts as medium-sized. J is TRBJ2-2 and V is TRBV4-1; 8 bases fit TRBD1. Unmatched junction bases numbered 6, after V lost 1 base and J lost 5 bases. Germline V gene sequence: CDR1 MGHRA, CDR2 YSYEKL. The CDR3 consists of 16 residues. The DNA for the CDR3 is TGCGCCAGCAGCCAAGTAGTGGACAGGGTTACCGGGGAGCTGTTTTTT. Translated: CASSQVVDRVTGELFF.

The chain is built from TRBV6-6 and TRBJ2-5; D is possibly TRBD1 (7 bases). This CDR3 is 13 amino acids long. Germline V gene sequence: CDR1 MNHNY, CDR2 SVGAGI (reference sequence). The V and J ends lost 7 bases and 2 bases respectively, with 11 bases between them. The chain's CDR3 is CASISGGQETQYF. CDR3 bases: TGTGCCAGCATATCAGGGGGGCAAGAGACCCAGTACTTC.

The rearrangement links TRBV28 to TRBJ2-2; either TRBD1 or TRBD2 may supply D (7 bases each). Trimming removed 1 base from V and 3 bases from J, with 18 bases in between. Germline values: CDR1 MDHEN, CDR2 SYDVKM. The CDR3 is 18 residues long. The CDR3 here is CASSLSREGAGHTGELFF. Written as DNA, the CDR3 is TGTGCCAGCAGTTTATCTAGGGAGGGGGCCGGGCACACCGGGGAGCTGTTTTTT. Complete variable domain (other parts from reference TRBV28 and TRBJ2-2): DVKVTQSSRYLVKRTGEKVFLECVQDMDHENMFWYRQDPGLGLRLIYFSYDVKMKEKGDIPEGYSVSREKKERFSLILESASTNQTSMYLCASSLSREGAGHTGELFFGEGSRLTVL.

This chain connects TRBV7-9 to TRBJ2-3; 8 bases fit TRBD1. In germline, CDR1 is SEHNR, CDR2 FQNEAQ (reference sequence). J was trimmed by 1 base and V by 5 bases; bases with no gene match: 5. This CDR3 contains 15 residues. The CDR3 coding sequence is TGTGCCAGCAGCCCATCAGGGGGCGGCACAGATACGCAGTATTTT. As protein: CASSPSGGGTDTQYF.

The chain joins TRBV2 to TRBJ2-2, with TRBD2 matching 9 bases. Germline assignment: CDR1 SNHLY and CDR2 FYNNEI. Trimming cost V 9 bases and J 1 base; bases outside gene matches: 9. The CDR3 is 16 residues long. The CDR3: CARARGAGGNTGELFF. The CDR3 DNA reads TGTGCCAGAGCAAGGGGAGCGGGGGGGAACACCGGGGAGCTGTTTTTT.

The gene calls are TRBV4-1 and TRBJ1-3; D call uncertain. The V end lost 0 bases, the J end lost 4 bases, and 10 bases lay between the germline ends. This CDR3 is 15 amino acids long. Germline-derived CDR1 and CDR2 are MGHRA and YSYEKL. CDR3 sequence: CASSQEVFSGNTIYF. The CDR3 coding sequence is TGCGCCAGCAGCCAAGAAGTGTTTTCGGGAAACACCATATATTTT.

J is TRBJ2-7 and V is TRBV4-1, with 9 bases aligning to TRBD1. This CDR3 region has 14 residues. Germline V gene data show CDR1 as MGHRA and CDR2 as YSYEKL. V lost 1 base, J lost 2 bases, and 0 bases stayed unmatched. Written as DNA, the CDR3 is TGCGCCAGCAGCCAAGGACAGGGGGCCTACGAGCAGTACGTC. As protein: CASSQGQGAYEQYV.

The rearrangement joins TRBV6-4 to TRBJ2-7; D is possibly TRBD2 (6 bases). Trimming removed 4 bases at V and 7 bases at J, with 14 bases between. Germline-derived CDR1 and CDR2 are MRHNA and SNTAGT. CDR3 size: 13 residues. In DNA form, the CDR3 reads TGTGCCAGCAGTGCCGGACTATTAGGGGAGCAGTACTTC. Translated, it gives CASSAGLLGEQYF.

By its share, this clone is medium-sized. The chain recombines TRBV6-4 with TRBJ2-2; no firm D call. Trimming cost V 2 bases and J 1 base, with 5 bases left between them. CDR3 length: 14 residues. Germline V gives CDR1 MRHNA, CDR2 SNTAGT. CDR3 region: CASSDGLNTGELFF. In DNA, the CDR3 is TGTGCCAGCAGTGACGGGCTGAACACCGGGGAGCTGTTTTTT.